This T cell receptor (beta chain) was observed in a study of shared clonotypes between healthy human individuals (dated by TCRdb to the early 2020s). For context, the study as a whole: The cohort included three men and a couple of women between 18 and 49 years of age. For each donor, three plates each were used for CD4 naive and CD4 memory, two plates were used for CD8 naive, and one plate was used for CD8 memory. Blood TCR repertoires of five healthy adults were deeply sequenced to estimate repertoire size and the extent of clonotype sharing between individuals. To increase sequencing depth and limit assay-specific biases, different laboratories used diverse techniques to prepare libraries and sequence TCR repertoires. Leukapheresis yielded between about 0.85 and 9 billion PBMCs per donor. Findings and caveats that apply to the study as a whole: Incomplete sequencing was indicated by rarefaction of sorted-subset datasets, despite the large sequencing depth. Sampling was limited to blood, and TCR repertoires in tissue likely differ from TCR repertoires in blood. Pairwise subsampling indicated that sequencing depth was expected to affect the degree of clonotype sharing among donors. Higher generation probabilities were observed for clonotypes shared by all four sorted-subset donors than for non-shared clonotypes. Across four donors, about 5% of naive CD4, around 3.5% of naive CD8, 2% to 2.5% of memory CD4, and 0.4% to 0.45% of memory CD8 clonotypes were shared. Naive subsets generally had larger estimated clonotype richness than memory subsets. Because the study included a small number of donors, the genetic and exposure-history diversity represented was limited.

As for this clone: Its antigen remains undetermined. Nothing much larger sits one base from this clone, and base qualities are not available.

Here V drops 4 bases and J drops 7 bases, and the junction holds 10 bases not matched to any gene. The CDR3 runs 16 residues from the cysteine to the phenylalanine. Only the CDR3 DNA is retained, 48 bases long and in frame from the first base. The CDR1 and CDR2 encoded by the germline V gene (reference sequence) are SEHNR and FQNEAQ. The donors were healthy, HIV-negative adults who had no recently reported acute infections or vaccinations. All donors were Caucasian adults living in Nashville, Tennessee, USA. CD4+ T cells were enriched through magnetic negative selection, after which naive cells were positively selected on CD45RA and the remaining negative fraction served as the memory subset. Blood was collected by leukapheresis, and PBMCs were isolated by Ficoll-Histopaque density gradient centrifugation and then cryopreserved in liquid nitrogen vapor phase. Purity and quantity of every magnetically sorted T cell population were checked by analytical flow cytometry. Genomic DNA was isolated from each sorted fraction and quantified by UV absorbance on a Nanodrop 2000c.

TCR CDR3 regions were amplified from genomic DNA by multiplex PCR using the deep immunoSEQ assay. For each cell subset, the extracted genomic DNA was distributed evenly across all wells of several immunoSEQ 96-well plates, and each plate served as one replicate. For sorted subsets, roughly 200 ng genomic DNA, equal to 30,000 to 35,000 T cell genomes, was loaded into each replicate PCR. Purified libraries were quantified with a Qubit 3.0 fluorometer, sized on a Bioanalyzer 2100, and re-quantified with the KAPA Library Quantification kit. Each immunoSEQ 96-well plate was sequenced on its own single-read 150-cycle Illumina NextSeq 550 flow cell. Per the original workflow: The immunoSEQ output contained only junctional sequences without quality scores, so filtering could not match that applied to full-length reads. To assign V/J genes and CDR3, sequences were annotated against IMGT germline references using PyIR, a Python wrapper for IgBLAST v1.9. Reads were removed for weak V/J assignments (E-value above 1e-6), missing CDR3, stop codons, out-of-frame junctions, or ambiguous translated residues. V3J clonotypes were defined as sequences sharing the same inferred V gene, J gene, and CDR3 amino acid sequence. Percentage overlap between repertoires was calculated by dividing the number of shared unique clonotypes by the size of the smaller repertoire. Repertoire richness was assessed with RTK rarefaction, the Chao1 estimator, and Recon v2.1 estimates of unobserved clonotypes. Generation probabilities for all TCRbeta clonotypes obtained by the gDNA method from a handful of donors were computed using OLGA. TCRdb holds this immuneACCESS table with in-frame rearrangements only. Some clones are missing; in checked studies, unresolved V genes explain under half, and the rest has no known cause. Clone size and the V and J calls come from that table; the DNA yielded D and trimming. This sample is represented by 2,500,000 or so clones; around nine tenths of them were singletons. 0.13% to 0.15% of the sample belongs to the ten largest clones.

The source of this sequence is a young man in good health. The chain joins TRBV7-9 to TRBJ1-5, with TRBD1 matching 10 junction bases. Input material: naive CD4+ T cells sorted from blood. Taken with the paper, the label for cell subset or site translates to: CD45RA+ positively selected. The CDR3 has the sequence CASSSIGTGEGQPQHF. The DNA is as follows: TGTGCCAGCAGCTCAATAGGGACAGGGGAAGGACAGCCCCAGCATTTT.